Sequencing of this T cell receptor (beta chain) was carried out in a study of beta chain features in type 1 diabetes. Regarding the study as a whole: Shorter TCRB CDR3s, moderately but significantly so, were found in Type 1 diabetes patients in all four CD4+ subsets.

Germline V gene lookup returns CDR1 MDHEN and CDR2 SYDVKM. The CDR3 loop spans 10 amino acids. Trimming pared 8 bases from V and 8 bases from J, leaving 9 bases between. This clone has more than one count but fewer than ten. The antigen remains undetermined. The investigators reverse transcribed all of the isolated RNA, so they sequenced expressed TCRB transcripts. TCRdb's table, derived via immunoSEQ multiplex PCR, lists solely in-frame clones and lacks some. The data hold 640,000 or so clones, with over 12% observed a single time. The sequencing sample was made of naive CD4+ T cells from blood. The V and J genes are TRBV28 and TRBJ1-2; D is unresolved. This clonotype was sampled from a man aged 18 to 30 with type 1 diabetes. The CDR3 is CASGFSGYTF. CDR3 sequence (DNA): TGTGCCAGCGGCTTTTCGGGCTACACCTTC.